This T cell receptor (beta chain) was captured by sequencing in a study of control samples from healthy donors and cancer patients. Using immunoSEQ multiplex PCR, the repertoire was profiled, and TCRdb retains in-frame clones only, with some absent. The table has 25,000 to 30,000 clones, 65% to 90% seen once. CDR3 size: 13 residues. Trimming cost V 6 bases and J 4 bases, with 10 bases left between them. Germline CDR1 is SGHNT and CDR2 is YENEEA. The chain couples TRBV11-3 to TRBJ1-3, with D possibly being TRBD1 (6 bases). Source material: PBMCs. This TCR was sampled from a woman aged 60-70 years with head and neck cancer. CDR3 protein: CASSSGVGNTIYF. Written as DNA, the CDR3 is TGTGCCAGCAGTTCAGGGGTAGGAAACACCATATATTTT.